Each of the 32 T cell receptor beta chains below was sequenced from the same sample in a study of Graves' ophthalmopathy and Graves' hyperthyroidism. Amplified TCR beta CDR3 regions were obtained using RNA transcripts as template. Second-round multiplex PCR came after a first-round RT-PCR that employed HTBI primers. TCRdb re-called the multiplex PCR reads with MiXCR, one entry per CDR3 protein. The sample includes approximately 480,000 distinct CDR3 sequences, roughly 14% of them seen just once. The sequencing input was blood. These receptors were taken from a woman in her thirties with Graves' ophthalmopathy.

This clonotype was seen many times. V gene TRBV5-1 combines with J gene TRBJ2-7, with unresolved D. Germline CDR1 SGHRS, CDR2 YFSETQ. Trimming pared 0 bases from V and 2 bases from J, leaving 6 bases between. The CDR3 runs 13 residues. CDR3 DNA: TGCGCCAGCAGCTTGGTCCCTGCCTACGAGCAGTACTTC. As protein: CASSLVPAYEQYF.

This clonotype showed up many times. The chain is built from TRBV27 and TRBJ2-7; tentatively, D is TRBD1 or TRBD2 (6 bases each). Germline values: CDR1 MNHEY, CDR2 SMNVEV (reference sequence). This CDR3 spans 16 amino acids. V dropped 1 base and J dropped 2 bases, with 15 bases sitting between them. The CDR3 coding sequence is TGTGCCAGCAGTTTATTACCCCAGGGGAGGACCTACGAGCAGTACTTC. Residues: CASSLLPQGRTYEQYF.

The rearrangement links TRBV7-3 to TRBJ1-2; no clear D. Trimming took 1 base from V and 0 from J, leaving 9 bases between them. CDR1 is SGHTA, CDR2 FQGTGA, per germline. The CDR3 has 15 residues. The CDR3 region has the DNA TGTGCCAGCAGCTTAAACGGCGGAACTAACTATGGCTACACCTTC. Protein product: CASSLNGGTNYGYTF.

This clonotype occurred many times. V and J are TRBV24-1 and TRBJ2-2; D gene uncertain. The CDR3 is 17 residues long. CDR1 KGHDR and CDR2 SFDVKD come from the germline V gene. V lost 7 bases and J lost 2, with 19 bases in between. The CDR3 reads CATRNSGSPGNTGELFF. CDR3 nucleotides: TGTGCCACCAGAAATTCCGGGTCCCCGGGCAACACCGGGGAGCTGTTTTTT.

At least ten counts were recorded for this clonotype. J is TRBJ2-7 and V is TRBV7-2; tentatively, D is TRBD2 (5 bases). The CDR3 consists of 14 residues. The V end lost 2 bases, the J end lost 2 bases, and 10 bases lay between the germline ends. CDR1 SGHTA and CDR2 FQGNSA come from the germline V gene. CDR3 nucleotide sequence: TGTGCCAGCAGCTTAAGGAGGCCTCCCTACGAGCAGTACTTC. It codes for CASSLRRPPYEQYF.

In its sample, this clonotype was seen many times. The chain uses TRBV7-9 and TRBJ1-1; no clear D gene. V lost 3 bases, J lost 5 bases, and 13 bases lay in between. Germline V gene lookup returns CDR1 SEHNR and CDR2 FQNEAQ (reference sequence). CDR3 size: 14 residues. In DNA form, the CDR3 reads TGTGCCAGCAGCTTGAGCCACGGATTAACTGAAGCTTTCTTT. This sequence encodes CASSLSHGLTEAFF.

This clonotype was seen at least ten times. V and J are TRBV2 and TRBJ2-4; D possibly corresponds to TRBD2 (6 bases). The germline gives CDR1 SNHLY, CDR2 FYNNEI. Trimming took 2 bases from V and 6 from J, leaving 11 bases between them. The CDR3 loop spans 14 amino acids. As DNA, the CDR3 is TGTGCCAGCAGTGAAACGAGGGGAGGAAACATTCAGTACTTC. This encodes CASSETRGGNIQYF.

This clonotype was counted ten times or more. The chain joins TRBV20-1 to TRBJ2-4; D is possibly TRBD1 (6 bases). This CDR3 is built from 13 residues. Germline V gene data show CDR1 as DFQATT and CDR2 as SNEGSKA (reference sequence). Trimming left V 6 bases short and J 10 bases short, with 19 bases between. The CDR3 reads CSARTVAGFIQYF. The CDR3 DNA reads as TGCAGTGCAAGGACAGTTGCGGGCTTTATTCAGTACTTC.

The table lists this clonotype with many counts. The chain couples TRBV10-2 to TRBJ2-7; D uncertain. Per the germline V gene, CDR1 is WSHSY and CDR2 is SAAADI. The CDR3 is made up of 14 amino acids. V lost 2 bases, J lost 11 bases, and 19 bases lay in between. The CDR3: CASSENGPWSQEYF. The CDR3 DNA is TGCGCCAGCAGTGAGAACGGACCCTGGAGTCAAGAGTACTTC.

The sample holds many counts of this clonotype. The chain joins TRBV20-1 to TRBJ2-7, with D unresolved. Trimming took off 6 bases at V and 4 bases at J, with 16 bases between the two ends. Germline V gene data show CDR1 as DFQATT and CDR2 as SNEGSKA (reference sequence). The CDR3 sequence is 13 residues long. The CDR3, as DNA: TGCAGTGCCCCCGTCCAAGCAGGATACGAGCAGTACTTC. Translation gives CSAPVQAGYEQYF.

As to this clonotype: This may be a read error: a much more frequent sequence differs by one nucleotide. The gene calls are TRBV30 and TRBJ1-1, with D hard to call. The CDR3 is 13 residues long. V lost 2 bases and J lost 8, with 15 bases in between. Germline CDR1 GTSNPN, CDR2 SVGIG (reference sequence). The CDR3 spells CAWSRSRRYEAFF. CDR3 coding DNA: TGTGCCTGGAGTAGGAGCAGGCGATACGAAGCTTTCTTT.

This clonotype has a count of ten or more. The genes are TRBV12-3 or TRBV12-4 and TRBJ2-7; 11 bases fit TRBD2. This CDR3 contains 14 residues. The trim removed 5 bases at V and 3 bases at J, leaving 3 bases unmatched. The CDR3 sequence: CASSHGTSGYEQYF. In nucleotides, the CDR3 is TGTGCCAGCAGTCACGGGACTAGCGGCTACGAGCAGTACTTC.

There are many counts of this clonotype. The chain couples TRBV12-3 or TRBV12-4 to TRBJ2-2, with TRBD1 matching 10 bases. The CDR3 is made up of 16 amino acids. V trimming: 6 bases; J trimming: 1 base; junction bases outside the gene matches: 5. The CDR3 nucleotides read TGTGCCAGCAGGCCGGGACAGGGGAAGAACACCGGGGAGCTGTTTTTT. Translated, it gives CASRPGQGKNTGELFF.

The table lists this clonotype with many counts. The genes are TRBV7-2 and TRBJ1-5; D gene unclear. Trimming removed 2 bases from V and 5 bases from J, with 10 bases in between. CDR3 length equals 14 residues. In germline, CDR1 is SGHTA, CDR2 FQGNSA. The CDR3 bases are TGTGCCAGCAGCTTAACCCGGGGAGATCAGCCCCAGCATTTT. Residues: CASSLTRGDQPQHF.

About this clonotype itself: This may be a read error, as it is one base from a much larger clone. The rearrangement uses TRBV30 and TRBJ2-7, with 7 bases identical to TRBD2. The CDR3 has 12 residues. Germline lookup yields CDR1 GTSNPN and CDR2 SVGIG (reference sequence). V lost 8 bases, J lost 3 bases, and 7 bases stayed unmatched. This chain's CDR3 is CARMRGSYEQYF. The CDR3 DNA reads TGTGCCCGGATGCGGGGGAGCTACGAGCAGTACTTC. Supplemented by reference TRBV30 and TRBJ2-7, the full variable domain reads SQTIHQWPATLVQPVGSPLSLECTVEGTSNPNLYWYRQAAGRGLQLLFYSVGIGQISSEVPQNLSASRPQDRQFILSSKKLLLSDSGFYLCARMRGSYEQYFGPGTRLTVT.

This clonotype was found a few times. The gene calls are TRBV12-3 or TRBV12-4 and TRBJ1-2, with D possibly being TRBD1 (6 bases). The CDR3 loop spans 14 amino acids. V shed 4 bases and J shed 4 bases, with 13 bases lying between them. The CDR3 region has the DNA TGTGCCAGCAGTTATACAGGGCAGAGCTATGGCTACACCTTC. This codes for CASSYTGQSYGYTF.

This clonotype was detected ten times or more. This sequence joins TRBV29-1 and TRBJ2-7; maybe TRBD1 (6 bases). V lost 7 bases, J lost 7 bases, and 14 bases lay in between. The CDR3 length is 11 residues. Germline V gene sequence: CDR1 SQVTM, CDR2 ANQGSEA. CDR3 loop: CSARQVGEQYF. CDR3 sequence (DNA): TGCAGCGCCAGACAGGTTGGGGAGCAGTACTTC.

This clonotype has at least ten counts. In nucleotides, the CDR3 is TGTGCCAGCACCCTTCTACAGTCTCCCCATCCTTTCTTT. Translated, it gives CASTLLQSPHPFF. This chain links TRBV28 with TRBJ1-1; D ambiguous. V was pared by 7 bases and J by 12 bases, with 21 bases between. Germline V lookup: CDR1 MDHEN, CDR2 SYDVKM. This CDR3 region has 13 residues.

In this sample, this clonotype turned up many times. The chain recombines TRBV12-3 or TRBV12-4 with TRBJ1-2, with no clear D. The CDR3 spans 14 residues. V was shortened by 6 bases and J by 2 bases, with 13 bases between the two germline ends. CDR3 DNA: TGTGCCAGCAGCCAGCAGGTGCCGAACTATGGCTACACCTTC. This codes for CASSQQVPNYGYTF.

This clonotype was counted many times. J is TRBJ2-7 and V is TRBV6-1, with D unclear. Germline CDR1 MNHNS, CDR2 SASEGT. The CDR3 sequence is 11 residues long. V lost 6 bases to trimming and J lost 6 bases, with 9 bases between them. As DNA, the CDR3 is TGTGCCAGCAGCTCGTCCGCCGAGCAGTACTTC. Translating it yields CASSSSAEQYF.

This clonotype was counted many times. The CDR3 sequence is CASSLTRTSGGSGEQYF. The CDR3 DNA sequence: TGTGCCAGCAGCTTAACACGGACTAGCGGGGGCTCTGGCGAGCAGTACTTC. This chain links TRBV7-8 with TRBJ2-7; 13 bases agree with TRBD2. This CDR3 region has 17 residues. The germline CDR1 and CDR2 sequences are SGHVS and FQNEAQ. J was trimmed by 6 bases and V by 2 bases; bases with no gene match: 10.

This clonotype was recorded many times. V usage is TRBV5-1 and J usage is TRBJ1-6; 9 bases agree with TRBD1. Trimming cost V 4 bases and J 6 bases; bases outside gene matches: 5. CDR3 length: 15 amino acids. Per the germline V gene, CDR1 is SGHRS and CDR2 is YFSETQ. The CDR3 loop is CASSPGTGSNSPLHF. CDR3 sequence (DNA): TGCGCCAGCAGCCCCGGGACAGGGTCTAATTCACCCCTCCACTTT. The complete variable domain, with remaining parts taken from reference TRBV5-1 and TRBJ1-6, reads KAGVTQTPRYLIKTRGQQVTLSCSPISGHRSVSWYQQTPGQGLQFLFEYFSETQRNKGNFPGRFSGRQFSNSRSEMNVSTLELGDSALYLCASSPGTGSNSPLHFGNGTRLTVT.

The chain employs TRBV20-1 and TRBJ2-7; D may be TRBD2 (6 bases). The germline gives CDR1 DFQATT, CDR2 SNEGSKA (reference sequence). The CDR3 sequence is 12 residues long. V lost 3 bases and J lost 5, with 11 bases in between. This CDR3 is CSASGSNHEQYF. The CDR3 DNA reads TGCAGTGCTAGCGGGAGCAACCACGAGCAGTACTTC.

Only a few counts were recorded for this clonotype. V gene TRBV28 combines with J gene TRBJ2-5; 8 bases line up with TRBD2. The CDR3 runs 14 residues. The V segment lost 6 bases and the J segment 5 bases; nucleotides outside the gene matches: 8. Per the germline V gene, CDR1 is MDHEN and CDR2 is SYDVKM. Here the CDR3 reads CASSGGAREETQYF. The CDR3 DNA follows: TGTGCCAGCAGCGGGGGGGCGAGGGAGGAGACCCAGTACTTC.

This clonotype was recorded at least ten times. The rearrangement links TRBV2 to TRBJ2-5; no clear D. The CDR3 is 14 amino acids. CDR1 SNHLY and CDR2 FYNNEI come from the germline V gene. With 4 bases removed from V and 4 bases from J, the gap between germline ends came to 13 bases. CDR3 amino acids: CASSGSSGGETQYF. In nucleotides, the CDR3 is TGTGCCAGCAGTGGGAGTTCGGGTGGAGAGACCCAGTACTTC. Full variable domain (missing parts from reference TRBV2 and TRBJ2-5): EPEVTQTPSHQVTQMGQEVILRCVPISNHLYFYWYRQILGQKVEFLVSFYNNEISEKSEIFDDQFSVERPDGSNFTLKIRSTKLEDSAMYFCASSGSSGGETQYFGPGTRLLVL.

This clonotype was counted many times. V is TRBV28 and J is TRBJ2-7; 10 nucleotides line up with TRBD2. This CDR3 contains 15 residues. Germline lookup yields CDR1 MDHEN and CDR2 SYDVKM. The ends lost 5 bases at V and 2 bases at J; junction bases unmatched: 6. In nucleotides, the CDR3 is TGTGCCAGCAGTCCTGGACTAGCGGATACCTACGAGCAGTACTTC. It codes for CASSPGLADTYEQYF.

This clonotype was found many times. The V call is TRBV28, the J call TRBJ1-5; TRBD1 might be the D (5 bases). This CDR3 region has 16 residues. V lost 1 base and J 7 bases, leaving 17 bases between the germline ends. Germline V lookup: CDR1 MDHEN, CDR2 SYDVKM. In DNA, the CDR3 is TGTGCCAGCAGTTTATTGGTAGGACAAAATGGGCAGCCCCAGCATTTT. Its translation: CASSLLVGQNGQPQHF.

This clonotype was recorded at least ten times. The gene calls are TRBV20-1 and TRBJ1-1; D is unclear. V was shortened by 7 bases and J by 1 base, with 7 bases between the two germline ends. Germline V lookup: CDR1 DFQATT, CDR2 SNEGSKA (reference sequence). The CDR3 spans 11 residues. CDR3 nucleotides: TGCAGTGTAGGTGGGAACACTGAAGCTTTCTTT. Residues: CSVGGNTEAFF.

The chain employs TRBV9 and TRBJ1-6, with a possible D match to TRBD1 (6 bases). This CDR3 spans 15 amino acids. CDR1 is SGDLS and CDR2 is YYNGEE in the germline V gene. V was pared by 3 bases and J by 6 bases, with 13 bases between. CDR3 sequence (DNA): TGTGCCAGCAGCGAGGGGGGGGCTCCTAATTCACCCCTCCACTTT. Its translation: CASSEGGAPNSPLHF.

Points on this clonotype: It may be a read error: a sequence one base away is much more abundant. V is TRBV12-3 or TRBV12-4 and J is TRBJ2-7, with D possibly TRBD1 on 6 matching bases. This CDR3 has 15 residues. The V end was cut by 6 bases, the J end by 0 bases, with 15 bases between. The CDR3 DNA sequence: TGTGCCAGCAGCCGAGACAGGACCCTCTCCTACGAGCAGTACTTC. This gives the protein CASSRDRTLSYEQYF.

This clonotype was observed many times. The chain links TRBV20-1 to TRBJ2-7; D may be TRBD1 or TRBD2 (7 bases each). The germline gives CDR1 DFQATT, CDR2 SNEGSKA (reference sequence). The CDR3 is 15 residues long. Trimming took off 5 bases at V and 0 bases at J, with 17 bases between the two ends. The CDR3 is CSAPRGDSSSYEQYF. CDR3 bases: TGCAGTGCTCCCCGGGGGGACAGTAGCTCCTACGAGCAGTACTTC.

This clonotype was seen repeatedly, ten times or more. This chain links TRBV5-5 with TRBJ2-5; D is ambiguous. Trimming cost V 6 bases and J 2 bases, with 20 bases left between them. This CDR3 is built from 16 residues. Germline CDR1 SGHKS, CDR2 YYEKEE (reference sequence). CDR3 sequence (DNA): TGTGCCAGCACTAATGGGCGGCTTGGAAGTCAAGAGACCCAGTACTTC. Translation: CASTNGRLGSQETQYF.